The 14 T cell receptor beta chains given below trace back to one sample, sequenced in a study of blood T cells in healthy people across ages. A second PCR of 7 to 11 cycles used a sample-barcoded 5' primer and a J-beta primer mix. From the 5' RACE reads, TCRdb called clonotypes with MiXCR, one entry per CDR3 protein. The table shows some 1.6 million distinct CDR3 sequences, with roughly 32% occurring only once. Sequenced input: blood. These receptors were taken from a woman in her 30s in good health.

This clonotype was recorded at least ten times. This chain connects TRBV29-1 to TRBJ2-5; D possibly corresponds to TRBD1 (6 bases). Trimming stripped 7 bases from V and 0 bases from J, with 9 bases between. This CDR3 contains 12 residues. Germline-derived CDR1 and CDR2 are SQVTM and ANQGSEA. This CDR3 is CSARGYQETQYF. The CDR3 region has the DNA TGCAGCGCAAGGGGGTACCAAGAGACCCAGTACTTC.

The sample holds a few counts of this clonotype. The chain joins TRBV6-2 or TRBV6-3 to TRBJ2-1; 8 bases align to TRBD2. From germline, CDR1 is MNHEY and CDR2 SVGEGT. The J segment lost 6 bases and the V segment lost 0 bases, leaving 7 bases of the junction unmatched. The CDR3 runs 16 residues. CDR3 protein: CASSYSGGGTSNEQFF. The CDR3 DNA reads TGTGCCAGCAGTTACTCGGGCGGGGGGACGAGCAATGAGCAGTTCTTC.

This rearrangement joins TRBV20-1 to TRBJ2-5; D uncertain. The DNA matches TRBJ2-7 better at its end, which makes the J call doubtful. Germline CDR1 is DFQATT and CDR2 is SNEGSKA (reference sequence). The CDR3 length is 15 residues. CDR3 loop: CSARGGYGFGHEQYF. As DNA, the CDR3 is TGCAGTGCTAGAGGGGGATACGGGTTTGGGCACGAGCAGTACTTC.

The chain recombines TRBV6-5 with TRBJ2-5, with D maybe TRBD2 (7 bases). The CDR3 has 13 amino acids. V lost 6 bases, J lost 7 bases, and 15 bases lay in between. CDR1 and CDR2 from the germline V gene are MNHEY and SVGAGI. The CDR3 bases are TGTGCCAGCAGCCAAGGGGGGGGCGTGACCCAGTACTTC. It translates to CASSQGGGVTQYF.

CDR3 residues: CSVEVWTGNTEAFF. In DNA form, the CDR3 reads TGCAGCGTTGAAGTATGGACAGGGAACACTGAAGCTTTCTTT. J is TRBJ1-1 and V is TRBV29-1; 7 nucleotides line up with TRBD1. With V trimmed by 1 base and J by 1 base, 3 bases remained unmatched. Germline V CDR1 and CDR2: SQVTM, ANQGSEA. This CDR3 has 14 amino acids.

This clonotype occurred a few times. The chain joins TRBV7-2 to TRBJ2-3; 8 positions match TRBD2. CDR1 is SGHTA and CDR2 is FQGNSA in the germline V gene. V was pared by 3 bases and J by 2 bases, with 10 bases of the junction left unmatched. The CDR3 length is 17 residues. The CDR3 spells CASSLSFRGGLTDTQYF. CDR3 DNA: TGTGCCAGCAGCTTGTCTTTCCGGGGGGGGCTCACAGATACGCAGTATTTT.

This chain links TRBV10-1 with TRBJ2-7; no clear D gene. Germline CDR1 is WNHNN and CDR2 is SYGVQD (reference sequence). Trimming removed 2 bases at V and 1 base at J, with 12 bases between. This CDR3 region has 15 residues. CDR3 region: CASSERGLPSYEQYF. The DNA of the CDR3 is TGCGCCAGCAGTGAGCGAGGTCTACCTTCCTACGAGCAGTACTTC.

This sequence joins TRBV20-1 and TRBJ2-5; TRBD2 agrees at 11 bases. The end of the DNA is better explained by TRBJ2-7, so the J call may be wrong. CDR3 size: 15 residues. Germline-derived CDR1 and CDR2 are DFQATT and SNEGSKA (reference sequence). CDR3 in amino acids: CSARDLAGGVYEQYF. CDR3 in DNA: TGCAGTGCTAGAGACCTAGCGGGGGGTGTCTACGAGCAGTACTTC.

Only one count was recorded for this clonotype. The chain is built from TRBV20-1 and TRBJ1-2; D is perhaps TRBD1 (5 bases). Germline V CDR1 and CDR2: DFQATT, SNEGSKA (reference sequence). V lost 6 bases and J 6 bases, leaving 17 bases between the germline ends. There are 13 residues in the CDR3. This CDR3 is CSALIGGEDGYTF. In DNA, the CDR3 is TGCAGTGCCCTGATCGGGGGGGAGGATGGCTACACCTTC.

This clonotype was detected a few times. The chain has TRBV15 and TRBJ1-2; D unresolved. The V and J ends lost 1 base and 6 bases respectively, with 18 bases between them. The CDR3 has 16 amino acids. Germline lookup yields CDR1 LNHNV and CDR2 YYDKDF (reference sequence). CDR3 nucleotide sequence: TGTGCCACCAGCAGAGGCCGAGGGATCACGGCCGATGGCTACACCTTC. Protein: CATSRGRGITADGYTF. Drawing the rest from reference TRBV15 and TRBJ1-2, the complete variable domain is DAMVIQNPRYQVTQFGKPVTLSCSQTLNHNVMYWYQQKSSQAPKLLFHYYDKDFNNEADTPDNFQSRRPNTSFCFLDIRSPGLGDTAMYLCATSRGRGITADGYTFGSGTRLTVV.

The genes are TRBV9 and TRBJ2-3; the D is unclear. Germline V gives CDR1 SGDLS, CDR2 YYNGEE. The CDR3 extends over 14 amino acids. The V gene lost 0 bases and the J gene lost 4 bases, with 9 bases spanning the gap. The CDR3 DNA is TGTGCCAGCAGCGTAGATCACAGACCAGATACGCAGTATTTT. Translated, it gives CASSVDHRPDTQYF.

This chain connects TRBV4-1 to TRBJ2-7; TRBD2 matches 15 bases. TRBJ2-5 explains the end of the DNA better; the J call may be wrong. Germline V gene lookup returns CDR1 MGHRA and CDR2 YSYEKL. The CDR3 sequence is 16 residues long. The chain's CDR3 is CASSQRTSGGAKTQYF. For the CDR3, the DNA is TGCGCCAGCAGCCAGAGGACTAGCGGGGGGGCAAAGACCCAGTACTTC.

V and J are TRBV7-8 and TRBJ2-7, with 8 bases matching TRBD1. The CDR3 runs 16 residues. After removal of 0 bases from V and 3 bases from J, the junction contained 7 bases not matched to a gene. Germline V gene sequence: CDR1 SGHVS, CDR2 FQNEAQ. The CDR3 DNA sequence: TGTGCCAGCAGCTTAGCGGAACAGGGGGGCTACTACGAGCAGTACTTC. This sequence encodes CASSLAEQGGYYEQYF.

The chain combines TRBV4-1 with TRBJ2-1, with 7 positions matching TRBD2. Germline V gene sequence: CDR1 MGHRA, CDR2 YSYEKL. The CDR3 length is 14 residues. V shed 6 bases and J 9 bases; nucleotides not matched to a gene: 11. As DNA, the CDR3 is TGCGCCAGCAGAGAGCGGGGCCCTATGAGTGAGCAGTTCTTC. Translated: CASRERGPMSEQFF.